The present entry profiles one T cell receptor (beta chain) with its context. The antigen this receptor binds is unknown. Base qualities are missing; no much larger clone stands one base away. A patient counted as having stable Graves' hyperthyroidism if no progression to ophthalmopathy occurred over 18 months of follow-up. Hyperthyroidism patients were newly diagnosed, with disease duration under 2 months, and aged 18 to 65 years. Patients with uncontrolled infections, other autoimmune diseases, pregnancy or lactation were excluded. Clinical symptoms, serum thyroxine and TRAb, thyroid ultrasound, and orbital computed tomography formed the basis for the diagnoses. PBMCs were separated from 10 ml of fresh peripheral blood using Ficoll-Paque density gradient centrifugation. Total RNA was extracted with Trizol reagent, and quality was checked on an Agilent 2100 Bioanalyzer. These data are taken from a study of T cells in Graves' hyperthyroidism and ophthalmopathy (dated by TCRdb to about 2019). In terms of the full investigation: Peripheral blood samples were taken at the time of initial diagnosis, prior to any treatment. Whether ophthalmopathy could be predicted prospectively was tested in an independent validation cohort made up of about 20 hyperthyroidism patients plus 17 patients who later progressed to ophthalmopathy. The 75 to 100 discovery patients were divided at random into training and test sets in a 7:3 ratio. A discovery cohort of about 100 patients, approximately 44 with Graves' ophthalmopathy and approximately 60 with stable Graves' hyperthyroidism, was used to find distinguishing TCR V-J signatures. Once sampling was done, hyperthyroidism patients were given methimazole at a starting dose of 30 mg daily, whereas ophthalmopathy patients were given high-dose intravenous methylprednisolone. The study also compared thyroid tissue and blood T-cell repertoires from five or six Graves' hyperthyroidism patients. The paper describes TCR Vbeta CDR3 sequencing of 135 peripheral blood samples, made up of 43 ophthalmopathy patients, roughly 72 hyperthyroidism patients and 17 progressor patients. Here is what the overall study found, with its caveats: Most expanded thyroid clonotypes (frequency above 0.001) were also found in blood, which suggests that blood repertoires may mirror thyroid immune responses. Ophthalmopathy was separated from stable hyperthyroidism by a 13 V-J signature model, with around 90% sensitivity and roughly 81% specificity obtained in cross-validation and 80%/75% obtained in testing. During validation, the model predicted progression to ophthalmopathy a median of about 6.5 months ahead of onset, with around 71% sensitivity and 72.22% specificity. Sample size was not statistically predetermined, and investigators were not blinded to group allocation.

The TCR beta CDR3 regions were amplified from the RNA transcripts. For the first round of RT-PCR on the TCR CDR3, the HTBI primer set was used together with the Qiagen OneStep RT-PCR kit. The libraries were constructed in a second round of multiplex PCR and then size-selected and purified. Sequencing of the libraries was done on an Illumina HiSeq2000 using paired-end 100 bp reads. Concerning the study's data processing: SOAPnuke was used to process the raw data, throwing out any read that contained adapters or uncalled bases, had a mean Phred below 15, or lacked an exact constant-primer or identifier match. High-quality paired reads were merged using COPE v1.2.5, and each unique nucleotide sequence was defined as a clonotype. Clonotypes were aligned to IMGT TRBV, TRBD and TRBJ reference segments using MiTCR v1.1. Analysis was restricted to V-J combinations with a frequency above 0.0001, which covered roughly 99% of repertoires. The TCS score was defined as F50 (clonal expansion) divided by E x V (chaos), with BLOSUM62-based TCRdist calculated between CDR3 peptides within each V-J. Welch's t-statistics and random forest reduced roughly 540 V-J features to 10 to 15, which were used in a naive Bayes classifier (R e1071). TCRdb itself trimmed the public reads at Q25 with fastp, ran MiXCR and retained productive beta chains. Each CDR3 protein gets just one entry, which takes the most common genes and DNA from the rows behind it. The V and J calls come from TCRdb's annotation, not from the publication. The sample data list some 400,000 distinct CDR3 sequences, and 15% to 20% of these were observed just once. The ten largest clones add up to 3.5% to 4% of the sample.

At the junction V is shortened by 0 bases and J by 0 bases, with 4 bases in between. Counted from cysteine to phenylalanine, this CDR3 has 14 amino acids. This entry keeps only the CDR3 DNA: 42 bases, framed from base 1. Per the germline V gene, SGHRS is the CDR1 and YFSETQ is the CDR2. Source material: blood. The TCR sequence derives from a young woman with Graves' hyperthyroidism. Recombination connected TRBV5-1 to TRBJ2-4; the D gene remains uncertain. Here the CDR3 is given as CASSLEPAKNIQYF. The DNA sequence is given as TGCGCCAGCAGCTTGGAACCAGCCAAAAACATTCAGTACTTC.